This is a list of T cell receptor beta chains from one sample in a study of blood T cell repertoires in COVID-19. The table came from immunoSEQ multiplex PCR; TCRdb's copy has only in-frame clones and leaves some out. The table includes a few hundred thousand clones, around 90% detected once. The specimen was peripheral blood. Receptor source: a woman aged 30 to 39 with COVID-19, enrolled during active disease. The CDR3 runs from the conserved cysteine through the conserved F or W. Fields, in order: CDR3 length, J gene, D gene, clone size, V gene, CDR3 DNA, CDR3 protein. D genes are given only for firm matches. Not every row has a clone size; where given, it reads once, few, many or a size class.

length: 15
J: TRBJ1-5
D: NA
size: NA
V: TRBV2
DNA: TGTGCCAGCAGTTTGGACAGTCGCAGCAATCAGCCCCAGCATTTT
CDR3: CASSLDSRSNQPQHF

length: 16
J: TRBJ2-3
D: TRBD2
size: NA
V: TRBV7-2
DNA: TGTGCCAGCAGCACACGACCGGGACTAGGCACAGATACGCAGTATTTT
CDR3: CASSTRPGLGTDTQYF

length: 13
J: TRBJ2-7
D: NA
size: NA
V: TRBV7-6
DNA: TGTGCCAGCAGCCCGGTCGTTACTGGCGAGCAGTACTTC
CDR3: CASSPVVTGEQYF

length: 13
J: TRBJ2-1
D: TRBD2
size: NA
V: TRBV30
DNA: TGTGCCTGGGCTAGCGGGAGTTCTAATGAGCAGTTCTTC
CDR3: CAWASGSSNEQFF

length: 17
J: TRBJ1-3
D: NA
size: NA
V: TRBV4-1
DNA: TGCGCCAGCAGCCCAGAAAACAGGGATAGCTCTGGAAACACCATATATTTT
CDR3: CASSPENRDSSGNTIYF

length: 17
J: TRBJ2-3
D: NA
size: NA
V: TRBV11-2
DNA: TGTGCCAGCAGCCCAATCGGACATCCTACCTACACAGATACGCAGTATTTT
CDR3: CASSPIGHPTYTDTQYF

length: 15
J: TRBJ1-4
D: NA
size: NA
V: TRBV28
DNA: TGTGCCAGCAGGGGCGGCGTCGGGGCTAATGAAAAACTGTTTTTT
CDR3: CASRGGVGANEKLFF

length: 14
J: TRBJ1-2
D: TRBD1
size: NA
V: TRBV5-4
DNA: TGTGCCAGCAGCTCGGAGGACAGGGTGGATGGCTACACCTTC
CDR3: CASSSEDRVDGYTF

length: 16
J: TRBJ2-6
D: NA
size: few
V: TRBV6-6
DNA: TGTGCCAGCAGATTTATATGGAGCTCTGGGGCCAACGTCCTGACTTTC
CDR3: CASRFIWSSGANVLTF

length: 16
J: TRBJ1-6
D: TRBD1
size: NA
V: TRBV4-1
DNA: TGCGCCAGCAGCCAAGAGGGAGGCAGGGGGCACTCACCCCTCCACTTT
CDR3: CASSQEGGRGHSPLHF

length: 13
J: TRBJ1-1
D: NA
size: NA
V: TRBV7-3
DNA: TGTGCCAGCAGTTCACAGGAGAACACTGAAGCTTTCTTT
CDR3: CASSSQENTEAFF

length: 15
J: TRBJ2-7
D: TRBD2
size: NA
V: TRBV5-4
DNA: TGTGCCAGCAGCTCCCGACTAGCGGGGGCCTACGAGCAGTACTTC
CDR3: CASSSRLAGAYEQYF

length: 14
J: TRBJ1-5
D: TRBD1
size: NA
V: TRBV27
DNA: TGTGCCAGCGCATGGTACAGGGGAAGGCAGCCCCAGCATTTT
CDR3: CASAWYRGRQPQHF

length: 19
J: TRBJ2-7
D: TRBD2
size: NA
V: TRBV4-1
DNA: TGCGCCAGCAGCCAAGACAGCTCCGGGACTAGCGGGAGAGCCTACGAGCAGTACTTC
CDR3: CASSQDSSGTSGRAYEQYF

length: 21
J: TRBJ2-5
D: NA
size: NA
V: TRBV12-2
DNA: TGTGCAAGTCGCTTAGCCCCCTGGGGTTCGGCGGGACAGGTGATCCAAGAGACCCAGTACTTC
CDR3: CASRLAPWGSAGQVIQETQYF

length: 16
J: TRBJ1-3
D: NA
size: NA
V: TRBV7-3
DNA: TGTGCCAGCAGCTTAAACGGTCCTGAACCGGGAAACACCATATATTTT
CDR3: CASSLNGPEPGNTIYF

length: 14
J: TRBJ1-3
D: NA
size: NA
V: TRBV15
DNA: TGTGCCACCAGGAGGGGGAGCTCTGGAAACACCATATATTTT
CDR3: CATRRGSSGNTIYF

length: 14
J: TRBJ2-1
D: TRBD1
size: NA
V: TRBV6-1
DNA: TGTGCCAGCAGTGAAAACGGACAGGCCAATGAGCAGTTCTTC
CDR3: CASSENGQANEQFF

length: 14
J: TRBJ1-5
D: NA
size: few
V: TRBV6-5
DNA: TGTGCCAGCAGAAGAACAGGGCAGGGTCAGCCCCAGCATTTT
CDR3: CASRRTGQGQPQHF

length: 13
J: TRBJ2-7
D: NA
size: few
V: TRBV12-3/TRBV12-4
DNA: TGTGCCAGCAGCCCCAGGGAGGCGGACGAGCAGTACTTC
CDR3: CASSPREADEQYF

length: 12
J: TRBJ1-2
D: NA
size: NA
V: TRBV2
DNA: TGTGCCAGCCAGGGGTCTACCTATGGCTACACCTTC
CDR3: CASQGSTYGYTF

length: 12
J: TRBJ2-7
D: NA
size: NA
V: TRBV7-2
DNA: TGTGCCAGCAGCTTAGGGAGGGTTGCGCAGTACTTC
CDR3: CASSLGRVAQYF

length: 13
J: TRBJ1-1
D: TRBD1
size: NA
V: TRBV10-3
DNA: TGTGCCATCAGACGACAGGGGAACACTGAAGCTTTCTTT
CDR3: CAIRRQGNTEAFF

length: 17
J: TRBJ1-5
D: TRBD1
size: hyperexpanded
V: TRBV19
DNA: TGTGCCAGTAGTCCGGGACAGGGGACCTATAGCAATCAGCCCCAGCATTTT
CDR3: CASSPGQGTYSNQPQHF

length: 14
J: TRBJ1-3
D: NA
size: NA
V: TRBV7-2
DNA: TGTGCCAGCAGCCTCGACATCACTGGAAACACCATATATTTT
CDR3: CASSLDITGNTIYF

length: 13
J: TRBJ2-2
D: TRBD1
size: NA
V: TRBV30
DNA: TGTGCCGGGGGACAGGGGAACACCGGGGAGCTGTTTTTT
CDR3: CAGGQGNTGELFF